A single sample is the source of the 11 T cell receptor beta chains below, sequenced in a study of OX40 agonist ivuxolimab in advanced cancers. Generated by immunoSEQ multiplex PCR, the TCRdb table keeps only in-frame clones and is missing some. Among tens of thousands of clones, approximately 90% were seen once, and the ten largest hold 13% to 15%. The input for sequencing was CD4+ or CD8+ T cells sorted from blood, taken in a trial of the OX40 agonist ivuxolimab. The source of these receptors is an adult with an advanced solid tumor such as melanoma, head and neck, liver or kidney cancer.

The rearrangement links TRBV6-5 to TRBJ2-5; D might be TRBD1 (5 bases). Per germline, CDR1 MNHEY and CDR2 SVGAGI. This CDR3 comprises 14 residues. V was trimmed by 6 bases and J by 4 bases, leaving 15 bases between them. The chain's CDR3 is CASSLHKRGETQYF. The DNA of the CDR3 is TGTGCCAGCAGCCTACACAAAAGGGGAGAGACCCAGTACTTC.

V usage is TRBV7-8 and J usage is TRBJ2-7; D perhaps matches TRBD2 (6 bases). From germline, CDR1 is SGHVS and CDR2 FQNEAQ. Trimming took off 5 bases at V and 0 bases at J, with 17 bases between the two ends. The CDR3 totals 16 residues. In nucleotides, the CDR3 is TGTGCCAGCAGCCTAGGTGGGGCGGGGACCTCCTACGAGCAGTACTTC. Its translation: CASSLGGAGTSYEQYF.

V is TRBV2 and J is TRBJ2-1, with 13 bases lining up with TRBD2. V shed 4 bases and J 9 bases; nucleotides not matched to a gene: 15. CDR1 is SNHLY, CDR2 FYNNEI, per germline. The CDR3 is made up of 18 amino acids. The CDR3 DNA reads TGTGCCAGCAGTGGGGGACAGGCCCGGACTAGCGGGAGAGGTGAGCAGTTCTTC. Its translation is CASSGGQARTSGRGEQFF.

The CDR3 region is CASRLTDDLENTEAFF. Here the CDR3 DNA reads TGTGCCAGTAGGTTGACGGACGACCTAGAGAACACTGAAGCTTTCTTT. The chain is built from TRBV19 and TRBJ1-1; no firm D call. The CDR3 covers 16 residues. Per germline, CDR1 LNHDA and CDR2 SQIVND (reference sequence). V lost 6 bases to trimming and J lost 1 base, with 18 bases between them.

This clone was recorded only once. The chain joins TRBV28 to TRBJ2-1; 12 bases are shared with TRBD1. Trimming at V came to 5 bases and at J to 8 bases, leaving 10 bases not matched to a gene. The CDR3 covers 16 residues. The germline gives CDR1 MDHEN, CDR2 SYDVKM. The CDR3 coding sequence is TGTGCCAGCAGTCAACCGGGACAGGGGGCGCCCGATGAGCAGTTCTTC. It codes for CASSQPGQGAPDEQFF.

This clone was seen a handful of times. The V gene is TRBV4-1, the J gene TRBJ1-3; D is unresolved. CDR3 length: 15 amino acids. CDR1 and CDR2 from the germline V gene are MGHRA and YSYEKL. The germline V and J ends were trimmed by 0 bases and 0 bases, with 6 bases remaining between them. The CDR3 reads CASSQDSSSGNTIYF. As DNA, the CDR3 is TGCGCCAGCAGCCAAGATTCAAGCTCTGGAAACACCATATATTTT.

This clone was seen a few times. The CDR3 DNA follows: TGCGCCAGCAGCCAAGGTGCTAATGAAAAACTGTTTTTT. Translated: CASSQGANEKLFF. The chain is built from TRBV4-3 and TRBJ1-4; D unresolved. The V end was cut by 1 base, the J end by 3 bases, with 3 bases between. CDR1 and CDR2 (germline): LGHNA, YSLEER. The CDR3 has 13 residues.

The chain is built from TRBV2 and TRBJ1-1; D is uncertain. The V gene's germline CDR1 is SNHLY and CDR2 FYNNEI. This CDR3 has 15 amino acids. The germline V and J ends were trimmed by 7 bases and 1 base, with 16 bases remaining between them. CDR3 loop: CASKQMGGQNTEAFF. In DNA, the CDR3 is TGTGCCAGCAAGCAAATGGGAGGGCAGAACACTGAAGCTTTCTTT.

This clone was detected only once. V and J are TRBV20-1 and TRBJ2-1; D is unresolved. Trimming cost V 0 bases and J 10 bases, with 7 bases left between them. This CDR3 contains 11 residues. The germline CDR1 and CDR2 sequences are DFQATT and SNEGSKA (reference sequence). The CDR3 DNA follows: TGCAGTGCTAGAGAGACATACGAGCAGTTCTTC. It specifies CSARETYEQFF.

V and J are TRBV6-5 and TRBJ2-7, with a possible D match to TRBD2 (6 bases). The length of the CDR3 is 14 residues. V was shortened by 2 bases and J by 2 bases, with 10 bases between the two germline ends. Germline V lookup: CDR1 MNHEY, CDR2 SVGAGI. The CDR3 coding sequence is TGTGCCAGCAGTTACGAACTAGCCGCCTACGAGCAGTACTTC. This gives the protein CASSYELAAYEQYF.

This rearrangement joins TRBV27 to TRBJ2-5, with 11 nucleotides matching TRBD2. The CDR3 has 21 residues. CDR1 and CDR2 (germline): MNHEY, SMNVEV (reference sequence). V dropped 5 bases and J dropped 1; count of bases not matched to a gene: 21. CDR3 nucleotide sequence: TGTGCCAGCAGTGAAAGCACACTAGCGGGAGAATTTGCGGGTCTCCAAGAGACCCAGTACTTC. Translated, it gives CASSESTLAGEFAGLQETQYF.